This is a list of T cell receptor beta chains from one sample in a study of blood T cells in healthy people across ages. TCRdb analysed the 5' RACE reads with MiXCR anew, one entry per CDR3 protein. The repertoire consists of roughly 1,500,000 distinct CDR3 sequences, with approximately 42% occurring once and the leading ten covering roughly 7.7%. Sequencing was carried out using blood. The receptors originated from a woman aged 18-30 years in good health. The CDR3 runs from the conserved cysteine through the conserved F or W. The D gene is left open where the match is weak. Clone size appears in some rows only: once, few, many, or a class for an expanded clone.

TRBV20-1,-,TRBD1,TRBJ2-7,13,TGCAGTGCTGGGGGACAGGGCAGCTACGAGCAGTACTTC,CSAGGQGSYEQYF
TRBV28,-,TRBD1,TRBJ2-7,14,TGTGCCAGCAGTGGGACGGGACAGGGGTACGAGCAGTACTTC,CASSGTGQGYEQYF
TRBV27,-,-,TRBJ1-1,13,TGTGCCGGCATACCACGGGGGGACACTGAAGCTTTCTTT,CAGIPRGDTEAFF
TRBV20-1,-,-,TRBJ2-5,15,TGCAGTGCTAGGGGTCTTGTACACTACCAAGAGACCCAGTACTTC,CSARGLVHYQETQYF
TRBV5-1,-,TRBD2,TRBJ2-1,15,TGCGCCACGAGGGGCAGCGGGAGCTCCTACAATGAGCAGTTCTTC,CATRGSGSSYNEQFF
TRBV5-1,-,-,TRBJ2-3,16,TGCGCCAGCTTCCAAACAGGGAGGAGCAGCACAGATACGCAGTATTTT,CASFQTGRSSTDTQYF
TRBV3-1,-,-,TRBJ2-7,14,TGTGCCAGCAGCCGCCGGGAGAGCTCCTACGAGCAGTACTTC,CASSRRESSYEQYF
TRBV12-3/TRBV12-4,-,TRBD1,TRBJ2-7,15,TGTGCCAGCAGTCGGACAGGTGGGGGTTCCTACGAGCAGTACTTC,CASSRTGGGSYEQYF
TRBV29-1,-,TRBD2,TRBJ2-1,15,TGCAGCGTTGCGGGCCCCTCGCGGGGGGGCTATGAGCAGTTCTTC,CSVAGPSRGGYEQFF
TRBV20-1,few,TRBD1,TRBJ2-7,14,TGCAGTGCTAGATCGGACAGGTCACCCTACGAGCAGTACTTC,CSARSDRSPYEQYF
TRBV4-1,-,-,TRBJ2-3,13,TGCGCCAGCAGCCAAGATGGGGAGGTTCAGCAGTATTTT,CASSQDGEVQQYF
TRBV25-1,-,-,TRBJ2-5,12,TGTGCCAGCAGTGAATTGAAAGAGACCCAGTACTTC,CASSELKETQYF
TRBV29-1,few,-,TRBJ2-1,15,TGCAGCGTTGAAGGCCTACCCCGAGGCTACAATGAGCAGTTCTTC,CSVEGLPRGYNEQFF
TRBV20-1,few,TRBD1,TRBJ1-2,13,TGCAGTGCGCCGGGACAGGGGGCGCGAGGCTACACCTTC,CSAPGQGARGYTF
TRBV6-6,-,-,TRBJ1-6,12,TGTGCCAGCAGGGGGGGGGATTCACCCCTCCACTTT,CASRGGDSPLHF
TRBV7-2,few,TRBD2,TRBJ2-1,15,TGTGCCAGCAGCTTTGGGGCGGGGGGGCCAGTATTGCAGTTCTTC,CASSFGAGGPVLQFF
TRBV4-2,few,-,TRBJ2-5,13,TGTGCCAGCAGCCAAGCCTCAGGCGTTGGGCAGTACTTC,CASSQASGVGQYF
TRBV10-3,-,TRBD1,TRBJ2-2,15,TGTGCCATCACCGGGGGACAGGGGATCACCGGGGAGCTGTTTTTT,CAITGGQGITGELFF
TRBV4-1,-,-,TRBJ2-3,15,TGCGCCAGCAGCCAAGTGACTGATAACACAGATACGCAGTATTTT,CASSQVTDNTDTQYF
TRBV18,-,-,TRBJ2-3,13,TGTGCCAGCTCACGGATAATCACAGATACGCAGTATTTT,CASSRIITDTQYF
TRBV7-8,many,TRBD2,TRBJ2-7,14,TGTGCCAGCAGCCCAGGACTAGAAACCTACGAGCAGTACTTC,CASSPGLETYEQYF
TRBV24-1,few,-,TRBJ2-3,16,TGTGCCACCAGTAAGACGGACAGTTATATCACAGATACGCAGTATTTT,CATSKTDSYITDTQYF
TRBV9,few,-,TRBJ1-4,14,TGTGCCAGCAGCGTAGGGACTACTGGGGAAAAACTGTTTTTT,CASSVGTTGEKLFF
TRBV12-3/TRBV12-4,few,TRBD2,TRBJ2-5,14,TGTGCCAGCAGCCAGCGGGGGTACCAAGAGACCCAGTACTTC,CASSQRGYQETQYF
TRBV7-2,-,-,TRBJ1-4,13,TGTGCCAGCAGACTAACAGTTAATGAAAAACTGTTTTTT,CASRLTVNEKLFF
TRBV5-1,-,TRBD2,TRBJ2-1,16,TGCGCCAGCAGCTTGGCCGGGGGAGGGCGGTACAATGAGCAGTTCTTC,CASSLAGGGRYNEQFF
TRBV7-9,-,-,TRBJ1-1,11,TGTGCCAGCAGCTTGACCCAGGAAGCTTTCTTT,CASSLTQEAFF
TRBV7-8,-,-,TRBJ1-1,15,TGTGCCAGCAGCTTAACAGGGAGCATGGACACTGAAGCTTTCTTT,CASSLTGSMDTEAFF
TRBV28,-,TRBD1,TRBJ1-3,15,TGTGCCACCAGGACCCCAGGGGGCTCTGGAAACACCATATATTTT,CATRTPGGSGNTIYF
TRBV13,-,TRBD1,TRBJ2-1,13,TGTGCCAGCAGCCTCCGGGACAGGGATGAGCAGTTCTTC,CASSLRDRDEQFF
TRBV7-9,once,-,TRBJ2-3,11,TGTGCCAGCAGCCCCGGAGGTAGGCAGTATTTT,CASSPGGRQYF
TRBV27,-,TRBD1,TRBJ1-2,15,TGTGCCAGCAGTTTCCGGGACAGGGGTCTCTATGGCTACACCTTC,CASSFRDRGLYGYTF
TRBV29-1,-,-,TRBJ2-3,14,TGCAGCGTTGACCTGGCAGCTAGCACAGATACGCAGTATTTT,CSVDLAASTDTQYF
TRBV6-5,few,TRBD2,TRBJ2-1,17,TGTGCCAGCAGTTCAATTAGGACTAGCGGGAGGGTAGGTGAGCAGTTCTTC,CASSSIRTSGRVGEQFF
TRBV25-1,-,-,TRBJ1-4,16,TGTGCCAGCAGGTCATCATACTCCTCCGAACGCGAAAAACTGTTTTTT,CASRSSYSSEREKLFF
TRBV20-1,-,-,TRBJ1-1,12,TGCAGTGCAAGAGACAGTAGCCCTGAAGCTTTCTTT,CSARDSSPEAFF
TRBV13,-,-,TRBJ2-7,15,TGTACCAGCAGCTTAGGGGGTACAGGGACCTACGAGCAGTACTTC,CTSSLGGTGTYEQYF
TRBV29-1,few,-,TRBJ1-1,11,TGCAGCGTCCCTACCTTGGTTGAAGCTTTCTTT,CSVPTLVEAFF
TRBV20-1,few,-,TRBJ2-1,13,TGCAGTGCCTTAAGCCCTATTTCTAATGAGCAGTTCTTC,CSALSPISNEQFF
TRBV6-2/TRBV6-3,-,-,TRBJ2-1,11,TGTGCCAGCGCTACCTACAATGAGCAGTTCTTC,CASATYNEQFF
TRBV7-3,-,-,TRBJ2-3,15,TGTGCCAGCAGCTTAAATACAGGCGGCGGAAGTACGCAGTATTTT,CASSLNTGGGSTQYF
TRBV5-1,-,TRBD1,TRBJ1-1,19,TGCGCCAGCAGCTTGGGACGGTGGGGGACAGGGCCCATGAACACTGAAGCTTTTTTT,CASSLGRWGTGPMNTEAFF
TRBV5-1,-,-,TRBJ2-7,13,TGCGCCAGCAGCTTGGAACCCTCCAATGAGCAGTACTTC,CASSLEPSNEQYF
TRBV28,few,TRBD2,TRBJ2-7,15,TGTGCCAGCAGTTTACTGGGGGAGGGCCCAGGCGAGCAGTACTTC,CASSLLGEGPGEQYF
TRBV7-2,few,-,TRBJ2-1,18,TGTGCCAGCAGCCCCGTCGCAAGGACTAAGATACCCTACAATGAGCAGTTCTTC,CASSPVARTKIPYNEQFF
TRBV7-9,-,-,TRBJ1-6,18,TGTGCCAGCAGCTTAGCGCCAAAGGTTGGGTCCTATAATTCACCCCTCCACTTT,CASSLAPKVGSYNSPLHF
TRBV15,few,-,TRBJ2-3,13,TGTGCCACCAGCAGGCTCGGGCCAGATACGCAGTATTTT,CATSRLGPDTQYF
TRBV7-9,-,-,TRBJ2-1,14,TGTGCCAGCAGCTTAGTGGTAGCGTACAATGAGCAGTTCTTC,CASSLVVAYNEQFF
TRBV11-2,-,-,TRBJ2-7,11,TGTGCCAGCGGCCCGTACAATGAGCAGTACTTC,CASGPYNEQYF
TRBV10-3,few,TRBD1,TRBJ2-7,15,TGTGTCATCAGTGGCCCGGGACAGTCAACCTACGAGCAGTACTTC,CVISGPGQSTYEQYF